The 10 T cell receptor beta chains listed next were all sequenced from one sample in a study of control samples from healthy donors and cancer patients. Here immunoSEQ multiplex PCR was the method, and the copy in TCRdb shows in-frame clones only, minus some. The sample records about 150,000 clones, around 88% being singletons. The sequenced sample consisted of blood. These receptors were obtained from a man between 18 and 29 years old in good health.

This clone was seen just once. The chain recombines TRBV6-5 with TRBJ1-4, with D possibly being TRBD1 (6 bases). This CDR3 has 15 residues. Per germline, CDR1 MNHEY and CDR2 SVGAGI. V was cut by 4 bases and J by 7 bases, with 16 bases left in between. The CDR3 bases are TGTGCCAGCAGTTCCGAAGGGGGGTTTGGTGAAAAACTGTTTTTT. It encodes CASSSEGGFGEKLFF.

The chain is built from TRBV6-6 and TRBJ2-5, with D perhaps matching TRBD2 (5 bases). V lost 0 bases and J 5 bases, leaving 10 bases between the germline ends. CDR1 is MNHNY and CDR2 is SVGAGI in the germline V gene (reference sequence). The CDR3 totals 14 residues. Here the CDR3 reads CASSYSSSLETQYF. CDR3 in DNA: TGTGCCAGCAGTTACTCGTCTAGCCTGGAGACCCAGTACTTC.

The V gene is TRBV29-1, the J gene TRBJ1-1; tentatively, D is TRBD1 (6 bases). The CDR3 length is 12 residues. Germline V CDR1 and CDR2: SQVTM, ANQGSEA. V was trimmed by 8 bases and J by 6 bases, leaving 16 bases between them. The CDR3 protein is CSIGQHEAEAFF. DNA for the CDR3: TGCAGCATCGGACAGCATGAGGCTGAAGCTTTCTTT. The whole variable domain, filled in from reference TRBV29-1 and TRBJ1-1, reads SAVISQKPSRDICQRGTSLTIQCQVDSQVTMMFWYRQQPGQSLTLIATANQGSEATYESGFVIDKFPISRPNLTFSTLTVSNMSPEDSSIYLCSIGQHEAEAFFGQGTRLTVV.

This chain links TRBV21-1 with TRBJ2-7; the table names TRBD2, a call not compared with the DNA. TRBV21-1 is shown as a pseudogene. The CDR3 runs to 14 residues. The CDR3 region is CASSKDEASYEQYF. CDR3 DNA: TGTGCCAGCAGCAAAGACGAGGCGTCCTACGAGCAGTACTTC.

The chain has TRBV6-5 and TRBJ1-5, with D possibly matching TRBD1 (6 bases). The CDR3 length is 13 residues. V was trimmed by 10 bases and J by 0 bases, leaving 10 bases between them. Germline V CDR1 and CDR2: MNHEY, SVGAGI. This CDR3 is CATRGGSNQPQHF. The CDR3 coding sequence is TGTGCCACAAGGGGGGGTAGCAATCAGCCCCAGCATTTT.

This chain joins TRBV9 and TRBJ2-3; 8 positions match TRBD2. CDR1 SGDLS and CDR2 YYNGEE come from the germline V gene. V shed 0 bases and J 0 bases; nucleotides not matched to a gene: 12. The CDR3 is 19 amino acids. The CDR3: CASSVGSGSRPSSTDTQYF. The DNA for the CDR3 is TGTGCCAGCAGCGTAGGGAGCGGGAGCCGTCCTTCTAGCACAGATACGCAGTATTTT. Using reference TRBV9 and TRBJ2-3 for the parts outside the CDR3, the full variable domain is DSGVTQTPKHLITATGQRVTLRCSPRSGDLSVYWYQQSLDQGLQFLIQYYNGEERAKGNILERFSAQQFPDLHSELNLSSLELGDSALYFCASSVGSGSRPSSTDTQYFGPGTRLTVL.

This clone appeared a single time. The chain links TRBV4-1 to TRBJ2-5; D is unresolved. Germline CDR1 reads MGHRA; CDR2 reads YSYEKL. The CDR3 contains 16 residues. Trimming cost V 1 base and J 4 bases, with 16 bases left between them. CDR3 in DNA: TGCGCCAGCAGCCAAGGTGACCGCCTGGCAGGAGAGACCCAGTACTTC. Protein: CASSQGDRLAGETQYF.

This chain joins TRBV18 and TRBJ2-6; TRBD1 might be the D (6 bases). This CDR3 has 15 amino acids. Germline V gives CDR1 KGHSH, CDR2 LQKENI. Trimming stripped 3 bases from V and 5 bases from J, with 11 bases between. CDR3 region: CASSPQGKRANVLTF. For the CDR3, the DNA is TGTGCCAGCTCACCGCAGGGGAAGAGGGCCAACGTCCTGACTTTC.

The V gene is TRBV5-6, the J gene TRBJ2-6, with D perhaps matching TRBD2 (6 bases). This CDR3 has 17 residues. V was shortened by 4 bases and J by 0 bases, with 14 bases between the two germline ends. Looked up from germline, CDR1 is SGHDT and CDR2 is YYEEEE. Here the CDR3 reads CASSVGTFSSGANVLTF. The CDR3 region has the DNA TGTGCCAGCAGCGTCGGGACTTTCAGCTCTGGGGCCAACGTCCTGACTTTC.

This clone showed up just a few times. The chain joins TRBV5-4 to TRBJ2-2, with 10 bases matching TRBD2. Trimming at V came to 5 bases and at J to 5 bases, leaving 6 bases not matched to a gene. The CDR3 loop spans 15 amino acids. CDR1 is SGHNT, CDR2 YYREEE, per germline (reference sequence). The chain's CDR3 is CASSWTSGGTGELFF. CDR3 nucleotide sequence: TGTGCCAGCAGTTGGACTAGCGGAGGTACCGGGGAGCTGTTTTTT.